This T cell receptor beta chain is from a study of CD8+ T cells in alopecia areata. Sequencing templates came from extracted RNA that was reverse transcribed into cDNA. The table came from immunoSEQ multiplex PCR; TCRdb's copy has only in-frame clones and leaves some out. The data show 90,000 to 130,000 clones, 50% to 60% seen once. CDR1 and CDR2 (germline): PRHDT, FYEKMQ (reference sequence). J lost 2 bases, V lost 5 bases, and 5 bases had no gene match. The length of the CDR3 is 14 residues. This clonotype originated in a human donor with alopecia areata. The sample taken for sequencing was NKG2D-low CD8+ T cells sorted from blood. V gene TRBV13 combines with J gene TRBJ2-7; 8 bases map to TRBD1. The CDR3 region has the DNA TGTGCCAGCAGCGAAGGACAGGGTACCTACGAGCAGTACTTC. As protein: CASSEGQGTYEQYF.